The next 31 T cell receptor beta chains were all read from a single sample in a study of T cell changes during pregnancy in multiple sclerosis. Some clones are missing from TCRdb's copy, which holds only in-frame ones; the method was immunoSEQ multiplex PCR. This table holds approximately 100,000 clones, about 90% found once. The sample consisted of peripheral blood, taken after pregnancy. The receptors stem from a female donor with multiple sclerosis, enrolled in a pregnancy study.

The DNA of the CDR3 is TGCAGCGTTACAGGGGCCACTGAAGCTTTCTTT. Its translation is CSVTGATEAFF. The chain has TRBV29-1 and TRBJ1-1; 7 positions match TRBD1. Unmatched junction bases numbered 1, after V lost 5 bases and J lost 4 bases. The CDR3 length is 11 residues. The germline V gene encodes CDR1 SQVTM and CDR2 ANQGSEA.

The chain links TRBV7-9 to TRBJ1-1; possible D gene TRBD1, 5 bases. V was trimmed by 4 bases and J by 1 base, leaving 16 bases between them. Germline CDR1 and CDR2: SEHNR and FQNEAQ (reference sequence). This CDR3 spans 16 amino acids. The CDR3 sequence is CASSSRVQGRNTEAFF. CDR3 DNA sequence: TGTGCCAGCAGCTCCAGGGTCCAGGGTCGGAACACTGAAGCTTTCTTT.

The chain couples TRBV28 to TRBJ2-1, with 7 bases that match TRBD2. The CDR3 is 16 residues long. Germline V gene data show CDR1 as MDHEN and CDR2 as SYDVKM. V shed 5 bases, J shed 4 bases, and the junction held 11 bases outside the gene matches. The CDR3 is CASSVGLGRVYNEQFF. The CDR3, as DNA: TGTGCCAGCAGTGTCGGACTAGGGAGAGTATACAATGAGCAGTTCTTC.

V usage is TRBV20-1 and J usage is TRBJ1-1; 9 bases are shared with TRBD1. The J segment lost 11 bases and the V segment lost 6 bases, leaving 4 bases of the junction unmatched. Germline CDR1 reads DFQATT; CDR2 reads SNEGSKA (reference sequence). The CDR3 spans 10 residues. This chain's CDR3 is CSAGTGTAFF. For the CDR3, the DNA is TGCAGTGCGGGGACAGGGACCGCTTTCTTT.

The chain has TRBV7-5 and TRBJ2-3; TRBD2, the D gene given by the table, was not confirmed from the DNA. TRBV7-5 is labeled a pseudogene. The CDR3 loop spans 18 amino acids. CDR3 bases: TGTGTCAGAAGCTTAACTAGCGGGAGGGCCCGGGGCACAGATACGCAGTATTTT. Translated: CVRSLTSGRARGTDTQYF.

The rearrangement links TRBV9 to TRBJ2-5; 8 bases agree with TRBD1. This CDR3 has 14 residues. Losses at the gene ends were 4 bases for V and 1 base for J; bases not matched to a gene: 3. Germline CDR1 reads SGDLS; CDR2 reads YYNGEE. The CDR3 loop reads CASSPDRGQETQYF. Here the CDR3 DNA reads TGTGCCAGCAGCCCAGACAGGGGCCAAGAGACCCAGTACTTC. The entire variable domain, with the rest obtained from reference TRBV9 and TRBJ2-5, is as follows: DSGVTQTPKHLITATGQRVTLRCSPRSGDLSVYWYQQSLDQGLQFLIQYYNGEERAKGNILERFSAQQFPDLHSELNLSSLELGDSALYFCASSPDRGQETQYFGPGTRLLVL.

This chain connects TRBV7-8 to TRBJ2-1, with 9 bases fitting TRBD1. After removal of 7 bases from V and 8 bases from J, the junction contained 6 bases not matched to a gene. Germline values: CDR1 SGHVS, CDR2 FQNEAQ. This CDR3 contains 13 residues. CDR3 sequence: CASTTDRGYEQFF. For the CDR3, the DNA is TGTGCCAGCACCACGGACAGGGGCTATGAGCAGTTCTTC. Full variable domain (remainder filled in from reference TRBV7-8 and TRBJ2-1): GAGVSQSPRYKVAKRGQDVALRCDPISGHVSLFWYQQALGQGPEFLTYFQNEAQLDKSGLPSDRFFAERPEGSVSTLKIQRTQQEDSAVYLCASTTDRGYEQFFGPGTRLTVL.

The CDR3, as DNA: TGTGCCAGCAGTGAAGTTTACCTAGCGGGAGGGAACAATGAGCAGTTCTTC. Its protein is CASSEVYLAGGNNEQFF. The gene calls are TRBV2 and TRBJ2-1, with TRBD2 matching 12 bases. The V and J ends lost 1 base and 5 bases, in that order; junction bases with no gene match: 6. The CDR3 totals 17 residues. CDR1 and CDR2 (germline): SNHLY, FYNNEI.

V usage is TRBV10-3 and J usage is TRBJ1-1; 9 positions match TRBD1. This CDR3 is 16 amino acids long. V trimming: 3 bases; J trimming: 4 bases; junction bases outside the gene matches: 9. The germline V gene has CDR1 ENHRY and CDR2 SYGVKD. As DNA, the CDR3 is TGTGCCATCAGTGACCGGGACAGGGTACGGAGCACTGAAGCTTTCTTT. Translated, it gives CAISDRDRVRSTEAFF.

The chain joins TRBV5-8 to TRBJ1-1; D possibly corresponds to TRBD1 (6 bases). The CDR3 runs 17 residues. The germline V gene has CDR1 SGHTS and CDR2 YDEGEE. Deletions cut 0 bases from V and 1 base from J, with 16 bases between. CDR3 protein: CASSLALLGAWNTEAFF. In DNA form, the CDR3 reads TGTGCCAGCAGCTTGGCCCTCCTGGGGGCTTGGAACACTGAAGCTTTCTTT. Together with reference TRBV5-8 and TRBJ1-1, the CDR3 gives the full variable domain: EAGVTQSPTHLIKTRGQQATLRCSPISGHTSVYWYQQALGLGLQFLLWYDEGEERNRGNFPPRFSGRQFPNYSSELNVNALELEDSALYLCASSLALLGAWNTEAFFGQGTRLTVV.

The rearrangement joins TRBV27 to TRBJ2-2, with D perhaps matching TRBD1 (5 bases). Germline loops: CDR1 MNHEY, CDR2 SMNVEV (reference sequence). The CDR3 contains 15 residues. Between the trimmed V and J ends, which lost 3 bases and 3 bases, there was a span of 11 bases. This chain's CDR3 is CASSFSREYTGELFF. DNA for the CDR3: TGTGCCAGCAGTTTTTCCAGGGAATACACCGGGGAGCTGTTTTTT.

V and J are TRBV5-5 and TRBJ2-1, with D perhaps TRBD1 (7 bases). Deletions cut 0 bases from V and 8 bases from J, with 12 bases between. The CDR3 totals 14 residues. CDR1 SGHKS and CDR2 YYEKEE come from the germline V gene (reference sequence). The CDR3 loop is CASSLGLGGDEQFF. The CDR3 DNA reads as TGTGCCAGCAGCTTGGGACTAGGGGGCGATGAGCAGTTCTTC.

This rearrangement joins TRBV4-1 to TRBJ2-5; no definite D call. The DNA end is a closer match to TRBJ2-7, so the J assignment may be wrong. Germline V CDR1 and CDR2: MGHRA, YSYEKL. The CDR3 consists of 15 residues. The CDR3 DNA sequence: TGCGCCAGCAGCCAAGGACTCGTTACGGCCTACGAGCAGTACTTC. Its protein is CASSQGLVTAYEQYF.

V is TRBV6-7 and J is TRBJ1-1; a possible D gene is TRBD1 (6 bases). TRBV6-7 is an open reading frame whose function is uncertain. With 7 bases removed from V and 6 bases from J, the gap between germline ends came to 9 bases. CDR3 length: 11 residues. The CDR3 bases are TGTGCCAGCACCAGGGGTGCTGAAGCTTTCTTT. Amino acids: CASTRGAEAFF.

V usage is TRBV2 and J usage is TRBJ1-5; D may be TRBD1 (5 bases). Germline-derived CDR1 and CDR2 are SNHLY and FYNNEI. Trimming cost V 4 bases and J 6 bases, with 13 bases left between them. This CDR3 contains 14 residues. The CDR3 sequence is CASSGIRGGQPQHF. CDR3 DNA sequence: TGTGCCAGCAGTGGTATTAGGGGAGGTCAGCCCCAGCATTTT.

The chain carries TRBV6-1 and TRBJ2-5, with D possibly matching TRBD1 (6 bases). Per germline, CDR1 MNHNS and CDR2 SASEGT. This CDR3 spans 15 amino acids. Trimming stripped 5 bases from V and 5 bases from J, with 18 bases between. The CDR3 loop is CASSTTIRTAETQYF. The CDR3, as DNA: TGTGCCAGCAGTACCACTATCCGGACAGCGGAGACCCAGTACTTC.

This chain links TRBV6-5 with TRBJ2-7, with 8 nucleotides matching TRBD2. The V gene's germline CDR1 is MNHEY and CDR2 SVGAGI. The length of the CDR3 is 15 residues. J was trimmed by 2 bases and V by 5 bases; bases with no gene match: 8. CDR3 DNA sequence: TGTGCCAGCAGTCCGGCGGGGGGCTCCACCTACGAGCAGTACTTC. Amino acid sequence: CASSPAGGSTYEQYF.

This clone is a singleton in its sample. The rearrangement joins TRBV4-3 to TRBJ1-2, with TRBD1 matching over 7 bases. Germline V CDR1 and CDR2: LGHNA, YSLEER. With 3 bases clipped from V and 2 bases from J, the junction kept 12 bases outside the gene matches. There are 17 residues in the CDR3. CDR3 nucleotide sequence: TGCGCCAGCAGCCAGATATCCGGCATGACAGGGAACTATGGCTACACCTTC. Translation gives CASSQISGMTGNYGYTF.

The chain employs TRBV28 and TRBJ2-2; weak D call: TRBD1 (5 bases). With 5 bases removed from V and 7 bases from J, the gap between germline ends came to 17 bases. Germline lookup yields CDR1 MDHEN and CDR2 SYDVKM. CDR3 length: 15 residues. CDR3: CASSPTDRPGGELFF. The CDR3, as DNA: TGTGCCAGCAGTCCTACCGACAGACCCGGCGGGGAGCTGTTTTTT. Together with reference TRBV28 and TRBJ2-2, the CDR3 gives the full variable domain: DVKVTQSSRYLVKRTGEKVFLECVQDMDHENMFWYRQDPGLGLRLIYFSYDVKMKEKGDIPEGYSVSREKKERFSLILESASTNQTSMYLCASSPTDRPGGELFFGEGSRLTVL.

The genes are TRBV28 and TRBJ2-1; 12 nucleotides match TRBD2. V lost 3 bases to trimming and J lost 8 bases; unmatched junction nucleotides: 8. CDR3 length: 16 residues. Germline-derived CDR1 and CDR2 are MDHEN and SYDVKM. The CDR3 nucleotides are TGTGCCAGCAGTTTTCCTAGCGGGAGGGCGGTCGATGAGCAGTTCTTC. Its translation: CASSFPSGRAVDEQFF.

This chain connects TRBV2 to TRBJ1-1; 12 nucleotides match TRBD1. Germline V lookup: CDR1 SNHLY, CDR2 FYNNEI. The V gene end was trimmed by 8 bases and the J gene end by 7 bases; junction bases not matched to a gene: 11. The CDR3 length is 15 residues. CDR3 sequence: CASSRRGQGASEAFF. CDR3 bases: TGTGCCAGCTCCCGAAGGGGACAGGGGGCAAGTGAAGCTTTCTTT.

J is TRBJ2-5 and V is TRBV29-1; TRBD1 might be the D (6 bases). Trimming cost V 7 bases and J 5 bases, with 14 bases left between them. From germline, CDR1 is SQVTM and CDR2 ANQGSEA. There are 12 residues in the CDR3. In DNA form, the CDR3 reads TGCAGCGGAGAGGCAGGGGATGAGACCCAGTACTTC. Translation gives CSGEAGDETQYF.

The chain recombines TRBV5-1 with TRBJ2-7; 14 bases fit TRBD2. The length of the CDR3 is 17 residues. V lost 5 bases, J lost 0 bases, and 7 bases stayed unmatched. Germline lookup yields CDR1 SGHRS and CDR2 YFSETQ. The CDR3 DNA reads as TGCGCCAGCAGTTGGGGACTAGCGGGGGAGAGCTCCTACGAGCAGTACTTC. This gives the protein CASSWGLAGESSYEQYF.

This chain connects TRBV2 to TRBJ1-5, with D possibly TRBD1 on 6 matching bases. V lost 5 bases and J lost 4, with 9 bases in between. Germline CDR1 and CDR2: SNHLY and FYNNEI. This CDR3 is 13 amino acids long. CDR3 nucleotide sequence: TGTGCCAGCAGTAGCACAGGGAATCAGCCCCAGCATTTT. As protein: CASSSTGNQPQHF.

The rearrangement joins TRBV7-3 to TRBJ2-2, with D perhaps TRBD1 (5 bases). Trimming stripped 5 bases from V and 2 bases from J, with 12 bases between. Germline loops: CDR1 SGHTA, CDR2 FQGTGA. The CDR3 is 15 amino acids. CDR3 region: CASSPRQKNTGELFF. CDR3 DNA: TGTGCCAGCAGCCCGAGACAGAAAAACACCGGGGAGCTGTTTTTT.

The CDR3 region has the DNA TGCGCCAGCAGCGGGGGGGCCGGTGAGCAGTTCTTC. Protein: CASSGGAGEQFF. The chain combines TRBV5-1 with TRBJ2-1; D is perhaps TRBD2 (7 bases). Looked up from germline, CDR1 is SGHRS and CDR2 is YFSETQ. V dropped 4 bases and J dropped 9 bases, with 11 bases sitting between them. The CDR3 is 12 residues long.

The CDR3, as DNA: TGTGCCATCAGTGAGTCCCAGGGTGTGACTGGGGCCAACGTCCTGACTTTC. Translated: CAISESQGVTGANVLTF. This chain connects TRBV10-3 to TRBJ2-6; D is possibly TRBD1 (5 bases). CDR1 ENHRY and CDR2 SYGVKD come from the germline V gene. Between the trimmed V and J ends, which lost 0 bases and 2 bases, there was a span of 11 bases. The CDR3 covers 17 residues.

In this sample, this clone turned up once. The chain couples TRBV14 to TRBJ2-2; 10 bases fit TRBD1. The germline V gene has CDR1 SGHDN and CDR2 FVKESK. V lost 3 bases, J lost 6 bases, and 4 bases stayed unmatched. This CDR3 has 15 amino acids. The CDR3 DNA follows: TGTGCCAGCAGCCAGACAGGGGGCAGGGCCGGGGAGCTGTTTTTT. Amino acid sequence: CASSQTGGRAGELFF.

This clone showed up just once. The chain employs TRBV27 and TRBJ2-1; 10 nucleotides match TRBD2. Trimming cost V 3 bases and J 8 bases; bases outside gene matches: 10. Germline CDR1 reads MNHEY; CDR2 reads SMNVEV (reference sequence). This CDR3 contains 16 residues. The CDR3 nucleotides read TGTGCCAGCAGTTTTGGACTAGCGGTTCCGGGTGATGAGCAGTTCTTC. As protein: CASSFGLAVPGDEQFF.

V and J are TRBV19 and TRBJ2-1; D gene ambiguous. Per the germline V gene, CDR1 is LNHDA and CDR2 is SQIVND (reference sequence). The ends were cut back, 1 base at V and 8 bases at J, with 9 bases in the middle. The CDR3 covers 13 residues. The CDR3 region has the DNA TGTGCCAGTAGTATAGCGCCCAGGCATGAGCAGTTCTTC. Translation: CASSIAPRHEQFF.

This clone was seen a single time. This chain joins TRBV9 and TRBJ1-3; D not resolved. The CDR3 runs 15 residues. Germline V CDR1 and CDR2: SGDLS, YYNGEE. V was shortened by 2 bases and J by 0 bases, with 9 bases between the two germline ends. Here the CDR3 reads CASSVDSSSGNTIYF. As DNA, the CDR3 is TGTGCCAGCAGCGTCGACTCGAGCTCTGGAAACACCATATATTTT. The full variable domain, its missing parts supplied by reference TRBV9 and TRBJ1-3, is DSGVTQTPKHLITATGQRVTLRCSPRSGDLSVYWYQQSLDQGLQFLIQYYNGEERAKGNILERFSAQQFPDLHSELNLSSLELGDSALYFCASSVDSSSGNTIYFGEGSWLTVV.